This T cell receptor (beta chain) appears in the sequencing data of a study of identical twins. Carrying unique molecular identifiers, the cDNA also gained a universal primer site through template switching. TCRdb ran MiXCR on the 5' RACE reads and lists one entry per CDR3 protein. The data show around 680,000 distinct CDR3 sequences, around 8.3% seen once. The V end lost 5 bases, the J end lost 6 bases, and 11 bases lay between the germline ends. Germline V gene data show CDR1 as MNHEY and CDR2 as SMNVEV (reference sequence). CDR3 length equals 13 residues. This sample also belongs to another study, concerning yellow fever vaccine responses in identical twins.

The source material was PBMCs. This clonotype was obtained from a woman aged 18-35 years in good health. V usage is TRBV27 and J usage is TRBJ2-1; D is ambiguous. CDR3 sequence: CASSLTPFNEQFF. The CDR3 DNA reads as TGTGCCAGCAGTCTAACGCCCTTCAATGAGCAGTTCTTC.